The clone carrying this T cell receptor (beta chain) was seen more than once but under ten times. Its target is not known. TCRdb itself ran the reads through MiXCR, one entry per CDR3 protein. The data show 230,000 or so distinct CDR3 sequences, 35% to 40% seen once. This sample was included in a study of T cell repertoires in cytomegalovirus infection. Whole-study context: CMV infection and matching HLA type were both indicated by public TCR beta signatures.

Overall study results and limits: Cumulative frequency (of public TCR beta family members) identified carriers of CMV plus the relevant HLA.

The sequence was collected from a human donor in good health (CMV status not recorded). Some clones in this sample may be carry-over from other donors' samples. The specimen was CD8+ T cells from cultured PBMCs, collected from culture after CMV antigen stimulation.

The CDR3 loop reads CSARRPRTSGVNTGELFF. CDR3 nucleotides: TGCAGTGCTAGAAGACCGAGGACTAGCGGGGTCAACACCGGGGAGCTGTTTTTT. The V gene is TRBV20-1, the J gene TRBJ2-2, with TRBD2 matching 12 bases. CDR3 size: 18 residues. Germline trimming cut 2 bases from V and 2 bases from J; bases unmatched to any gene: 9. Germline assignment: CDR1 DFQATT and CDR2 SNEGSKA (reference sequence).